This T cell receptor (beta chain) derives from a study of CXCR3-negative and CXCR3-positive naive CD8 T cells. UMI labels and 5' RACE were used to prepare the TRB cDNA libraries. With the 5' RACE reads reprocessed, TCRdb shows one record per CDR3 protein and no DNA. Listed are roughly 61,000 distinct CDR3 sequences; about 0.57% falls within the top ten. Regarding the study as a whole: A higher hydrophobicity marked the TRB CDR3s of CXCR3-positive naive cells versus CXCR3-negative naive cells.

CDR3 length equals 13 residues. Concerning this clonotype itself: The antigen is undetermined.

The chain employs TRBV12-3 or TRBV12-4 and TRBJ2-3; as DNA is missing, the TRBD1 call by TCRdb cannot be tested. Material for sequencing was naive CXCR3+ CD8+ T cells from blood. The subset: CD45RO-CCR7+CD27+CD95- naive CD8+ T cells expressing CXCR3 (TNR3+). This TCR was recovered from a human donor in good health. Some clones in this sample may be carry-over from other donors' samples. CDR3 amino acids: CASSLLGGDTQYF.